These 21 T cell receptor beta chains came from one sample sequenced in a study of cytomegalovirus exposure and HLA in healthy donors. The PCR made use of 60 Vbeta and 13 Jbeta primers. Repertoires were generated with immunoSEQ multiplex PCR, while TCRdb's copy carries only in-frame clones and drops some. The repertoire holds more than 110,000 clones, with 73% as singletons. What was sequenced was PBMCs. All receptors come from a human donor in good health.

V and J are TRBV5-1 and TRBJ2-5; 7 positions match TRBD1. CDR3 size: 13 residues. Germline CDR1 is SGHRS and CDR2 is YFSETQ. Unmatched junction bases numbered 5, after V lost 4 bases and J lost 5 bases. The CDR3 DNA follows: TGCGCCAGCAGCATAGGACAGGCGGAGACCCAGTACTTC. Amino acids: CASSIGQAETQYF.

This clone was seen more than once but under ten times. V is TRBV7-9 and J is TRBJ2-1, with TRBD2 matching over 8 bases. Losses at the gene ends were 5 bases for V and 2 bases for J; bases not matched to a gene: 5. The CDR3 contains 15 residues. Germline assignment: CDR1 SEHNR and CDR2 FQNEAQ (reference sequence). CDR3: CASSPRTSPYNEQFF. CDR3 DNA: TGTGCCAGCAGCCCTAGGACTAGCCCCTACAATGAGCAGTTCTTC.

The J gene is TRBJ1-5, the V gene TRBV28; D is unclear. This CDR3 spans 16 amino acids. The germline V gene encodes CDR1 MDHEN and CDR2 SYDVKM. The germline V and J ends were trimmed by 1 base and 3 bases, with 13 bases remaining between them. This chain's CDR3 is CASSLYKVSNNQPQHF. As DNA, the CDR3 is TGTGCCAGCAGTTTATACAAAGTCTCGAACAATCAGCCCCAGCATTTT.

This sequence joins TRBV7-9 and TRBJ2-7; D uncertain. This CDR3 comprises 15 residues. The V end was cut by 5 bases, the J end by 3 bases, with 17 bases between. Germline CDR1 is SEHNR and CDR2 is FQNEAQ (reference sequence). Here the CDR3 DNA reads TGTGCCAGCAGCCCAGCCCGCGGAAATCACTACGAGCAGTACTTC. Translation gives CASSPARGNHYEQYF. The variable domain in full, completed from reference TRBV7-9 and TRBJ2-7, reads DTGVSQNPRHKITKRGQNVTFRCDPISEHNRLYWYRQTLGQGPEFLTYFQNEAQLEKSRLLSDRFSAERPKGSFSTLEIQRTEQGDSAMYLCASSPARGNHYEQYFGPGTRLTVT.

This clone occurred a few times. The chain combines TRBV18 with TRBJ2-7, with D tentatively TRBD1 (5 bases). The CDR3 extends over 16 amino acids. The V end was cut by 6 bases, the J end by 0 bases, with 18 bases between. The V gene's germline CDR1 is KGHSH and CDR2 LQKENI. CDR3 DNA sequence: TGTGCCAGCTCGCCTCAAAGGGCCAGGGCCTCCTACGAGCAGTACTTC. The encoded protein is CASSPQRARASYEQYF.

CDR3 DNA: TGTGCCAGCAGCAGCGGCGGCCCCGGGGAGACCCAGTACTTC. This translates into CASSSGGPGETQYF. The chain is built from TRBV11-2 and TRBJ2-5; TRBD2 is a possible D gene (5 bases). The CDR3 runs 14 residues. Germline loops: CDR1 SGHAT, CDR2 FQNNGV. V shed 5 bases and J shed 5 bases, with 15 bases lying between them.

This clone was seen a few times. The gene calls are TRBV5-1 and TRBJ2-7, with 9 nucleotides matching TRBD1. CDR1 is SGHRS, CDR2 YFSETQ, per germline. The CDR3 loop spans 14 amino acids. The junction had 7 bases not matched to a gene; V was cut back by 4 bases and J by 5 bases. The DNA for the CDR3 is TGCGCCAGCAGCCCCGACAGGGGGGACAACGAGCAGTACTTC. It yields the protein CASSPDRGDNEQYF.

The rearrangement uses TRBV11-2 and TRBJ2-7, with 7 bases that match TRBD1. Germline V gene data show CDR1 as SGHAT and CDR2 as FQNNGV. J was trimmed by 4 bases and V by 5 bases; bases with no gene match: 11. CDR3 length equals 15 residues. Here the CDR3 reads CASSPNPGQQYEQYF. The DNA of the CDR3 is TGTGCCAGCAGCCCGAATCCGGGACAGCAGTACGAGCAGTACTTC.

The sample holds a few counts of this clone. V gene TRBV21-1 combines with J gene TRBJ1-2; the table's D gene call, TRBD1, was not cross checked with the DNA. TRBV21-1 is a listed pseudogene. The CDR3 sequence is 17 residues long. The CDR3 region has the DNA TGTGCCAGCAGCAAACCGAGGAGAGACAGGGAAGTCTATGGCTACACCTTC. Protein product: CASSKPRRDREVYGYTF.

The CDR3 spells CASSPGGGRNTGELFF. For the CDR3, the DNA is TGCGCCAGCAGCCCCGGCGGGGGACGGAACACCGGGGAGCTGTTTTTT. The chain recombines TRBV4-1 with TRBJ2-2, with 7 bases fitting TRBD2. The CDR3 spans 16 residues. The germline CDR1 and CDR2 sequences are MGHRA and YSYEKL. The V and J ends lost 4 bases and 1 base, in that order; junction bases with no gene match: 6.

The gene calls are TRBV28 and TRBJ2-3; 9 bases agree with TRBD2. The CDR3 spans 17 residues. With V trimmed by 7 bases and J by 2 bases, 13 bases remained unmatched. Germline-derived CDR1 and CDR2 are MDHEN and SYDVKM. In nucleotides, the CDR3 is TGTGCCAGCATCGAAGGAGGCCTAGCGGGGTCCACAGATACGCAGTATTTT. Translated: CASIEGGLAGSTDTQYF.

The chain has TRBV7-2 and TRBJ2-3; a weak D match, TRBD2 (5 bases). The CDR3 has 15 amino acids. Trimming pared 2 bases from V and 4 bases from J, leaving 13 bases between. Germline assignment: CDR1 SGHTA and CDR2 FQGNSA. This CDR3 is CASSLSPLAPDTQYF. CDR3 sequence (DNA): TGTGCCAGCAGCTTATCCCCTCTAGCACCAGATACGCAGTATTTT.

This clone was observed a few times. This chain connects TRBV15 to TRBJ1-6; TRBD1 aligns across 7 bases. V gave up 5 bases and J gave up 9 bases; unmatched junction bases: 4. Germline values: CDR1 LNHNV, CDR2 YYDKDF (reference sequence). This CDR3 is 13 amino acids long. DNA for the CDR3: TGTGCCACCAGCCCCCGACAGGGTTCACCCCTCCACTTT. Its protein is CATSPRQGSPLHF.

This clone has just a few counts. CDR3 amino acids: CASSATIGGEGTEAFF. As DNA, the CDR3 is TGTGCCAGCAGTGCGACTATCGGGGGTGAGGGCACTGAAGCTTTCTTT. The V and J genes are TRBV6-1 and TRBJ1-1; a weak D match, TRBD1 (5 bases). The germline CDR1 and CDR2 sequences are MNHNS and SASEGT. The CDR3 covers 16 residues. V was trimmed by 4 bases and J by 4 bases, leaving 19 bases between them.

The chain links TRBV2 to TRBJ1-2; 9 positions agree with TRBD1. V gave up 7 bases and J gave up 5 bases; unmatched junction bases: 8. The CDR3 is 14 amino acids. Germline V CDR1 and CDR2: SNHLY, FYNNEI. DNA for the CDR3: TGTGCCAGCAAGACCGGGACAGGGAGATATGGCTACACCTTC. Protein: CASKTGTGRYGYTF.

This clone has only a few counts. The V call is TRBV6-1, the J call TRBJ2-1; D possibly corresponds to TRBD1 (7 bases). The CDR3 is made up of 14 amino acids. V shed 4 bases and J shed 4 bases, with 11 bases lying between them. The germline V gene encodes CDR1 MNHNS and CDR2 SASEGT. The CDR3: CASSGRGQYNEQFF. CDR3 DNA: TGTGCCAGCAGTGGGAGGGGACAGTACAATGAGCAGTTCTTC.

The DNA of the CDR3 is TGTGCCAGTAGTATCGGACACACAGGGGATTCACCCCTCCACTTT. Its translation is CASSIGHTGDSPLHF. The V and J genes are TRBV19 and TRBJ1-6, with 7 bases lining up with TRBD1. The V and J ends lost 3 bases and 8 bases, in that order; junction bases with no gene match: 7. The CDR3 contains 15 residues. CDR1 and CDR2 (germline): LNHDA, SQIVND (reference sequence).

This chain connects TRBV5-1 to TRBJ2-1, with TRBD2 matching 10 bases. CDR3 length: 14 residues. The ends lost 6 bases at V and 9 bases at J; junction bases unmatched: 9. Germline assignment: CDR1 SGHRS and CDR2 YFSETQ. CDR3 protein: CASKEVSGRIEQFF. In nucleotides, the CDR3 is TGCGCCAGCAAGGAGGTTAGCGGGAGGATTGAGCAGTTCTTC.

V gene TRBV11-3 combines with J gene TRBJ2-1, with D possibly matching TRBD2 (6 bases). The length of the CDR3 is 13 residues. The V gene's germline CDR1 is SGHNT and CDR2 YENEEA. Deletions cut 0 bases from V and 12 bases from J, with 12 bases between. The CDR3 nucleotides are TGTGCCAGCAGCTTAGATCGTATAGCGGCGCAGTTCTTC. Protein product: CASSLDRIAAQFF.

The chain recombines TRBV15 with TRBJ2-5; 10 nucleotides align to TRBD1. V lost 4 bases, J lost 5 bases, and 7 bases stayed unmatched. Germline V gives CDR1 LNHNV, CDR2 YYDKDF (reference sequence). The CDR3 sequence is 15 residues long. This CDR3 is CATSTPGTGDETQYF. The DNA of the CDR3 is TGTGCCACCAGCACGCCCGGGACAGGGGACGAGACCCAGTACTTC.

This clone was seen a single time. This chain uses TRBV12-5 with TRBJ2-1, with 13 bases identical to TRBD2. This CDR3 has 15 amino acids. V trimming: 6 bases; J trimming: 3 bases; junction bases outside the gene matches: 2. Germline CDR1 is LGHNT and CDR2 is FRNRAP. The CDR3 DNA reads TGTGCTAGTGGCCGACTAGCGGGGGGCTACAATGAGCAGTTCTTC. Amino acid sequence: CASGRLAGGYNEQFF.